A single T cell receptor (beta chain) is shown here with its context. This specimen belongs to a study of blood T cell repertoires in COVID-19. About the research overall: The United States, Italy and Spain provided the acute and convalescent COVID-19 samples. From T cells, B-cell-depleted T cells, or PBMCs came the material, which was cDNA or gDNA.

Deletions cut 4 bases from V and 8 bases from J, with 19 bases between. Per the germline V gene, CDR1 is SGHRS and CDR2 is YFSETQ. This CDR3 contains 15 residues. Original processing notes: Cell counts per sample came from amplifying reference gene primers. Here immunoSEQ multiplex PCR was the method, and the copy in TCRdb shows in-frame clones only, minus some. D and trimming were read from the DNA, whereas the V and J calls and clone size are those reported in that table. The table includes more than 85,000 clones, 76% detected once. The chain is built from TRBV5-1 and TRBJ2-1; maybe TRBD2 (7 bases). The sequence came from a woman older than 75 with acute or convalescent COVID-19. The sequenced sample was peripheral blood. The chain's CDR3 is CASSRQWGGLDEQFF. Here the CDR3 DNA reads TGCGCCAGCAGCCGTCAGTGGGGGGGCCTCGATGAGCAGTTCTTC.